The clone carrying this TCR beta chain was detected many times. Its antigen is still unknown. This sample is part of a study of T cells in Graves' hyperthyroidism and ophthalmopathy. General observations from the study: Among clonotypes expanded in thyroid above 0.001, most were also found in blood.

Per the germline V gene, CDR1 is MDHEN and CDR2 is SYDVKM. After removal of 5 bases from V and 5 bases from J, the junction contained 2 bases not matched to a gene. The CDR3 contains 13 residues. Ophthalmopathy patients had moderate-to-severe active disease, CAS ≥3, NOSPECS ≥4, and disease duration under 3 months. The authors obtained PBMCs from over 8 ml of fresh peripheral blood. Amplified TCR beta CDR3 regions derived from RNA transcripts. A set of HTBI primers served as the primers for a first-round RT-PCR of the TCR CDR3. TCRdb reanalysed the multiplex PCR reads using MiXCR and keeps one entry per CDR3 protein. Of 350,000 or so distinct CDR3 sequences listed, approximately 18% are singletons.

This TCR came from a woman between 35 and 50 years old with Graves' ophthalmopathy. The chain recombines TRBV28 with TRBJ2-4; 8 bases are a match to TRBD2. The material sequenced was blood. The CDR3 DNA reads TGTGCCAGCAGTACGGGGGGGCAAAACATTCAGTACTTC. Protein sequence: CASSTGGQNIQYF.